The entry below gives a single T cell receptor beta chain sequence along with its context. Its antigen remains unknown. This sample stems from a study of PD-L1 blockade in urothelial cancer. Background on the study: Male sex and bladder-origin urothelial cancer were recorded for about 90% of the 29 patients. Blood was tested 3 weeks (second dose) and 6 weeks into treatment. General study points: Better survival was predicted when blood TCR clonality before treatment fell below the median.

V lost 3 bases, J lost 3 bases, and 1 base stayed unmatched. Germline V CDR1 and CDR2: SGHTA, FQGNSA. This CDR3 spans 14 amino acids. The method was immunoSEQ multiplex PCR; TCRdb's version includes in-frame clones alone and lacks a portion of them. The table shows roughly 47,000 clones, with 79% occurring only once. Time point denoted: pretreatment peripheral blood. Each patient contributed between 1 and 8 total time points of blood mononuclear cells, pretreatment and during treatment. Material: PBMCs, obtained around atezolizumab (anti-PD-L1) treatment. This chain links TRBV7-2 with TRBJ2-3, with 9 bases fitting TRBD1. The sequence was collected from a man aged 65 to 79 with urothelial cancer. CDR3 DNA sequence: TGTGCCAGCAGCTTTGACAGGGGGACAGATACGCAGTATTTT. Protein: CASSFDRGTDTQYF.